These T cell receptor beta chains were read from a single sample in a study of blood T cells in healthy people across ages. TCRdb called the 5' RACE reads again in MiXCR, with one record for every CDR3 protein. Of some 920,000 distinct CDR3 sequences listed, roughly half are singletons. The sequencing input was blood. All receptors derive from a woman in her fifties or sixties in good health. CDR3s include the opening cysteine and the closing phenylalanine or tryptophan. The D gene is left open where the match is weak. Clone size is given for some rows only: seen once, a few or many times, or a class if the clone is expanded.

>18|-|TRBV21-1|TRBJ1-4|-
CASSNSPARTGRDEKLFF
TGTGCCAGCAGCAATAGCCCCGCCCGGACAGGGCGAGATGAAAAACTGTTTTTT
>13|few|TRBV4-3|TRBJ2-3|-
CASSQGTRDTQYF
TGCGCCAGCAGCCAAGGAACGCGAGATACGCAGTATTTT
>14|-|TRBV29-1|TRBJ1-1|TRBD1
CSAIGTVRGTEAFF
TGCAGCGCCATAGGGACAGTACGGGGCACTGAAGCTTTCTTT
>15|-|TRBV27|TRBJ2-3|-
CASSLPGAPTDTQYF
TGTGCCAGCAGCCTACCCGGGGCACCCACAGATACGCAGTATTTT
>14|few|TRBV29-1|TRBJ2-1|TRBD2
CSVAQAGGLNEQFF
TGCAGCGTTGCCCAAGCGGGAGGGTTGAATGAGCAGTTCTTC
>15|few|TRBV6-5|TRBJ2-6|TRBD1
CASRAGGSGANVLTF
TGTGCCAGCAGAGCAGGGGGCTCTGGGGCCAACGTCCTGACTTTC
>14|-|TRBV20-1|TRBJ2-7|-
CSARDREGVSEQYF
TGCAGTGCTAGAGATCGGGAAGGAGTTTCCGAGCAGTACTTC
>16|-|TRBV5-5|TRBJ2-7|-
CASSFSAGSILYEQYF
TGTGCCAGCAGCTTCTCGGCAGGGTCTATTCTCTACGAGCAGTACTTC
>12|few|TRBV28|TRBJ2-3|-
CASSPKLRSQYF
TGTGCCAGCAGTCCAAAACTCCGCTCGCAGTATTTT
>12|-|TRBV28|TRBJ2-7|-
CASAPRPYEQYF
TGTGCCAGCGCCCCGCGTCCCTACGAGCAGTACTTC
>15|-|TRBV11-2|TRBJ2-1|-
CASSALAGYYNEQFF
TGTGCCAGCAGCGCCCTCGCGGGGTACTACAATGAGCAGTTCTTC
>18|-|TRBV20-1|TRBJ2-2|TRBD2
CSARDPRRLAGGTGELFF
TGCAGTGCTAGAGATCCTAGGCGTCTAGCGGGAGGTACCGGGGAGCTGTTTTTT
>18|-|TRBV14|TRBJ1-5|-
CASSRKRVMDTGNPPQHF
TGTGCCAGCAGCCGGAAAAGGGTAATGGACACCGGCAATCCGCCCCAGCATTTT
>14|-|TRBV4-2|TRBJ1-1|-
CASSQDGGITEAFF
TGTGCCAGCAGCCAAGACGGGGGAATCACTGAAGCTTTCTTT
>14|-|TRBV28|TRBJ2-1|-
CASSEPGSPKEQFF
TGTGCCAGCAGCGAACCCGGCAGCCCGAAGGAGCAGTTCTTC
>14|-|TRBV12-3/TRBV12-4|TRBJ2-7|-
CATSGPKRSCEQYF
TGTGCCACCTCGGGGCCGAAAAGGTCCTGCGAGCAGTACTTC
>18|-|TRBV20-1|TRBJ2-7|TRBD2
CSADGTSGRLGVYEEQYF
TGCAGTGCTGACGGGACTAGCGGGAGGCTCGGCGTTTACGAAGAGCAGTACTTC
>12|-|TRBV20-1|TRBJ2-1|-
CSARGTGLSKFF
TGCAGTGCTAGAGGAACCGGACTGAGCAAGTTCTTC
>15|-|TRBV7-9|TRBJ2-1|-
CASSLTGSAGNEQFF
TGTGCCAGCAGCTTAACGGGGTCAGCGGGCAATGAGCAGTTCTTC
>17|few|TRBV7-6|TRBJ2-3|TRBD2
CASSHRGPGGRTDTQYF
TGTGCCAGCAGCCACCGGGGACCGGGCGGGAGAACAGATACGCAGTATTTT
>16|few|TRBV29-1|TRBJ2-3|TRBD1
CSVETRQGRITDTQYF
TGCAGCGTTGAAACCCGACAGGGGCGGATCACAGATACGCAGTATTTT
>14|few|TRBV5-1|TRBJ2-1|-
CASNSQGPYNEQFF
TGCGCCAGCAATAGCCAGGGGCCCTACAATGAGCAGTTCTTC
>15|-|TRBV20-1|TRBJ2-3|-
CSASPRKVLSDTQYF
TGCAGTGCCTCCCCCCGGAAGGTTCTCTCAGATACGCAGTATTTT
>13|-|TRBV28|TRBJ1-5|-
CASSSSSDQPQHF
TGTGCCAGCAGTTCCTCAAGCGATCAGCCCCAGCATTTT
>13|few|TRBV18|TRBJ2-7|-
CASSPSTSYEQYF
TGTGCCAGCTCACCAAGTACTAGCTACGAGCAGTACTTC
>15|-|TRBV3-1|TRBJ2-5|-
CASSQAGSFRETQYF
TGTGCCAGCAGCCAGGCCGGGTCCTTCCGGGAGACCCAGTACTTC
>14|once|TRBV27|TRBJ2-3|-
CASSLTDGGDTQYF
TGTGCCAGCAGTTTAACCGACGGAGGGGATACGCAGTATTTT
>14|once|TRBV12-3/TRBV12-4|TRBJ2-1|TRBD2
CASSITSGTYEQFF
TGTGCCAGCAGTATTACTAGCGGGACCTACGAGCAGTTCTTC
>17|-|TRBV10-3|TRBJ2-3|TRBD2
CAIRGTETSGKTDTQYF
TGTGCCATCAGGGGAACCGAGACTAGCGGGAAAACAGATACGCAGTATTTT
>14|-|TRBV27|TRBJ2-5|-
CASSLAQGRGTQYF
TGTGCCAGCAGTTTAGCGCAGGGCCGAGGGACCCAGTACTTC
>15|many|TRBV7-2|TRBJ2-7|-
CASSPPSGRVHEQYF
TGTGCCAGCAGCCCACCCTCGGGCAGGGTCCACGAGCAGTACTTC
>17|few|TRBV20-1|TRBJ2-5|TRBD2
CSARDPSLAGLWETQYF
TGCAGTGCTAGAGATCCTTCTCTAGCGGGATTGTGGGAGACCCAGTACTTC
>15|-|TRBV4-2|TRBJ2-1|-
CASSPWDNPYNEQFF
TGTGCCAGCAGCCCGTGGGACAACCCCTACAATGAGCAGTTCTTC
>14|-|TRBV20-1|TRBJ2-7|TRBD2
CSARTSGRTYEQYF
TGCAGTGCTCGGACTAGCGGGCGTACCTACGAGCAGTACTTC
>14|-|TRBV20-1|TRBJ2-5|-
CSARAWVSAGEQYF
TGCAGTGCTAGAGCCTGGGTATCAGCGGGTGAGCAGTACTTC
>11|few|TRBV7-2|TRBJ2-5|-
CASARGETQYF
TGTGCCAGCGCCAGGGGAGAGACCCAGTACTTC
>17|few|TRBV20-1|TRBJ2-7|-
CSARGRVRGGPPYEQYF
TGCAGTGCTAGGGGCCGTGTGAGAGGGGGTCCCCCCTACGAGCAGTACTTC
>18|few|TRBV4-3|TRBJ2-1|TRBD2
CASSQDSEASGLRDEQFF
TGCGCCAGCAGCCAAGATAGTGAGGCTAGCGGGCTACGCGATGAGCAGTTCTTC
>18|-|TRBV21-1|TRBJ1-6|-
CASSKGTLGSSYNSPLHF
TGTGCCAGCAGCAAGGGGACACTCGGGAGCTCCTATAATTCACCCCTCCACTTT
>17|-|TRBV3-1|TRBJ2-5|TRBD2
CASSQPGRSPQGETQYF
TGTGCCAGCAGCCAACCCGGGAGGTCTCCACAAGGGGAGACCCAGTACTTC
>14|once|TRBV14|TRBJ2-7|-
CASSQFQDSYEQYF
TGTGCCAGCAGCCAGTTTCAGGACTCCTACGAGCAGTACTTC
>16|-|TRBV4-3|TRBJ2-1|TRBD2
CASSLATSGVVGEQFF
TGCGCCAGCAGCCTTGCGACTAGCGGAGTGGTTGGTGAGCAGTTCTTC